This T cell receptor (beta chain) was sequenced in a study of CD8+ T cells in alopecia areata. CDR1 is SGHTA and CDR2 is FQGNSA in the germline V gene. The CDR3 runs 14 residues. Trimming took 1 base from V and 2 from J, leaving 7 bases between them. RNA extraction was followed by reverse transcription into cDNA, which acted as the sequencing template. Using immunoSEQ multiplex PCR, the repertoire was profiled, and TCRdb retains in-frame clones only, with some absent. Of around 120,000 clones in the sample, around 64% were seen once. V is TRBV7-2 and J is TRBJ2-3; D is uncertain. The source is a human donor in good health. Source material: CD4+ T cells sorted from blood. CDR3 loop: CASSLGLITDTQYF. The CDR3 DNA is TGTGCCAGCAGCTTAGGCCTAATCACAGATACGCAGTATTTT.